One and the same sample provided the 23 T cell receptor beta chains below, sequenced in a study of regulatory T cells in long-lasting Graves disease. CDR3 regions were amplified by Arm-PCR using iRepertoire HTBI primers to build TCR beta libraries. Via MiXCR, TCRdb re-called the multiplex PCR reads, giving one row per CDR3 protein. The sample shows 400,000 to 450,000 distinct CDR3 sequences, under 15% of them seen only once. The time point: newly diagnosed GD, antithyroid drugs for less than 3 months. Researchers made the TCR library from RNA that was extracted from PBMCs. The same sample was also used in a study of T cells in Graves' hyperthyroidism and ophthalmopathy.

Sequencing was performed on peripheral blood mononuclear cells (PBMCs), taken at new diagnosis, from a patient treated with antithyroid drugs. Receptors were obtained from a woman in her thirties with Graves disease.

The sample holds many counts of this clonotype. This chain links TRBV20-1 with TRBJ2-3; 9 nucleotides line up with TRBD2. V trimming: 0 bases; J trimming: 6 bases; junction bases outside the gene matches: 16. There are 18 residues in the CDR3. The germline V gene has CDR1 DFQATT and CDR2 SNEGSKA (reference sequence). The CDR3 DNA follows: TGCAGTGCTAGAGATCCCCACCGACTAGCGGCCACCTTGGATACGCAGTATTTT. Encoded protein: CSARDPHRLAATLDTQYF.

About this clonotype: A read error may be the cause here, since a much bigger clone is one base away. The J gene is TRBJ2-7, the V gene TRBV30; D remains unclear. Germline loops: CDR1 GTSNPN, CDR2 SVGIG (reference sequence). Trimming took 8 bases from V and 7 from J, leaving 18 bases between them. The CDR3 is 12 amino acids. For the CDR3, the DNA is TGTGCCCGGAAGGTAGGACCCTGGGAGCAGTACTTC. This sequence encodes CARKVGPWEQYF.

This clonotype was recorded a few times. This sequence joins TRBV15 and TRBJ2-2; 7 nucleotides match TRBD2. This CDR3 has 14 amino acids. V dropped 0 bases and J dropped 5; count of bases not matched to a gene: 0. Germline V gives CDR1 LNHNV, CDR2 YYDKDF (reference sequence). DNA for the CDR3: TGTGCCACCAGCAGAGAGCGGGGGACCGGGGAGCTGTTTTTT. It codes for CATSRERGTGELFF.

J is TRBJ1-2 and V is TRBV11-2; D is possibly TRBD1 (5 bases). This CDR3 has 16 amino acids. Trimming left V 5 bases short and J 1 base short, with 17 bases between. The germline V gene has CDR1 SGHAT and CDR2 FQNNGV. In DNA, the CDR3 is TGTGCCAGCAGCGGGACGGCCTTACAACTTAACTATGGCTACACCTTC. The encoded protein is CASSGTALQLNYGYTF.

This chain uses TRBV20-1 with TRBJ2-7; TRBD1 might be the D (6 bases). CDR3 length: 14 amino acids. The germline gives CDR1 DFQATT, CDR2 SNEGSKA (reference sequence). The V and J ends lost 0 bases and 4 bases respectively, with 13 bases between them. DNA for the CDR3: TGCAGTGCTAGAGATGGGGGCGCGATATACGAGCAGTACTTC. Translating it yields CSARDGGAIYEQYF.

This clonotype was counted between two and nine times. The V gene is TRBV29-1, the J gene TRBJ2-5; 10 bases are a match to TRBD2. The CDR3 consists of 13 residues. V was clipped by 7 bases and J by 5 bases; unmatched bases: 7. The V gene's germline CDR1 is SQVTM and CDR2 ANQGSEA. CDR3 region: CSATSGPDETQYF. Written as DNA, the CDR3 is TGCAGCGCGACTAGCGGGCCGGATGAGACCCAGTACTTC.

The CDR3 DNA is TGTGCCAGCAGTTCCCCGGGACCGATGAACACCGGGGAGCTGTTTTTT. This encodes CASSSPGPMNTGELFF. The chain combines TRBV28 with TRBJ2-2; D may be TRBD1 or TRBD2 (5 bases each). The V and J ends lost 4 bases and 1 base respectively, with 13 bases between them. Germline assignment: CDR1 MDHEN and CDR2 SYDVKM. The length of the CDR3 is 16 residues.

This clonotype showed up many times. This rearrangement joins TRBV9 to TRBJ2-1; TRBD2 matches at 11 bases. Germline V CDR1 and CDR2: SGDLS, YYNGEE. The J segment lost 8 bases and the V segment lost 3 bases, leaving 7 bases of the junction unmatched. The CDR3 has 15 residues. CDR3 amino acids: CASSATSGRGDEQFF. In nucleotides, the CDR3 is TGTGCCAGCAGCGCAACTAGCGGGAGAGGGGATGAGCAGTTCTTC.

About this clonotype itself: Being one base from a much bigger clone, this may be a read error. The chain links TRBV12-3 or TRBV12-4 to TRBJ1-1; D gene ambiguous. There are 14 residues in the CDR3. CDR3 sequence (DNA): TGTGCCAGCAGGTCCGGAACAGTGAACATTGAAGCTTTCTTT. As protein: CASRSGTVNIEAFF.

This clonotype was seen many times. The rearrangement joins TRBV2 to TRBJ2-7, with 10 bases lining up with TRBD2. Germline loops: CDR1 SNHLY, CDR2 FYNNEI. The V segment lost 10 bases and the J segment 3 bases; nucleotides outside the gene matches: 12. This CDR3 region has 15 residues. CDR3 sequence (DNA): TGTGCCATCTCGAGCGGGAGGGCAGGGGGCTACGAGCAGTACTTC. It yields the protein CAISSGRAGGYEQYF.

The chain is built from TRBV10-2 and TRBJ2-7; no reliable D call. The length of the CDR3 is 15 residues. V lost 0 bases to trimming and J lost 5 bases, with 14 bases between them. In germline, CDR1 is WSHSY, CDR2 SAAADI. The CDR3 region is CASSESAPTYNEQYF. The CDR3 bases are TGCGCCAGCAGTGAGTCGGCTCCTACTTATAACGAGCAGTACTTC.

The sample holds a few counts of this clonotype. The chain is built from TRBV5-1 and TRBJ2-3; 9 bases map to TRBD2. V lost 2 bases, J lost 6 bases, and 13 bases stayed unmatched. This CDR3 has 17 amino acids. CDR1 is SGHRS and CDR2 is YFSETQ in the germline V gene. CDR3 nucleotide sequence: TGCGCCAGCAGCTTTATCGGCGGGAGGGCCGGGACGGATACGCAGTATTTT. Translation gives CASSFIGGRAGTDTQYF.

This clonotype was counted ten times or more. This chain uses TRBV5-8 with TRBJ2-3, with TRBD2 matching over 15 bases. Germline CDR1 reads SGHTS; CDR2 reads YDEGEE. This CDR3 has 16 amino acids. V lost 4 bases and J lost 3; bases outside the gene matches: 3. The DNA of the CDR3 is TGTGCCAGCAGCATCGGGACTAGCGGGAGGACAGATACGCAGTATTTT. This codes for CASSIGTSGRTDTQYF.

This clonotype was counted only a few times. V usage is TRBV4-1 and J usage is TRBJ2-1; D gene uncertain. Germline V gene lookup returns CDR1 MGHRA and CDR2 YSYEKL. The ends were cut back, 0 bases at V and 5 bases at J, with 17 bases in the middle. This CDR3 region has 17 residues. The CDR3 sequence is CASSQDLLFEAHNEQFF. The CDR3 region has the DNA TGCGCCAGCAGCCAAGATTTGCTGTTTGAAGCCCACAATGAGCAGTTCTTC.

The chain carries TRBV11-3 and TRBJ2-7, with TRBD1 as a possible D gene (6 bases). Trimming took 2 bases from V and 2 from J, leaving 13 bases between them. The germline CDR1 and CDR2 sequences are SGHNT and YENEEA. This CDR3 has 15 amino acids. The DNA of the CDR3 is TGTGCCAGCAGCTTACGGCCAGGGGAAACCTACGAGCAGTACTTC. Its translation is CASSLRPGETYEQYF.

This clonotype was seen repeatedly, ten times or more. The gene calls are TRBV11-2 and TRBJ1-1; D perhaps matches TRBD1 (5 bases). The germline gives CDR1 SGHAT, CDR2 FQNNGV. CDR3 length equals 13 residues. With 3 bases removed from V and 5 bases from J, the gap between germline ends came to 10 bases. The CDR3 DNA reads TGTGCCAGCAGCTTTGAGGGGAGGACTGAAGCTTTCTTT. Translated, it gives CASSFEGRTEAFF. Full variable domain (rest looked up from reference TRBV11-2 and TRBJ1-1): EAGVAQSPRYKIIEKRQSVAFWCNPISGHATLYWYQQILGQGPKLLIQFQNNGVVDDSQLPKDRFSAERLKGVDSTLKIQPAKLEDSAVYLCASSFEGRTEAFFGQGTRLTVV.

This clonotype was seen at least ten times. The V and J genes are TRBV29-1 and TRBJ2-3; 8 nucleotides line up with TRBD2. V was pared by 4 bases and J by 3 bases, with 12 bases of the junction left unmatched. CDR3 length: 16 amino acids. CDR1 SQVTM and CDR2 ANQGSEA come from the germline V gene. Written as DNA, the CDR3 is TGCAGCGTTGGGGGGTCCGGGACTAGGTTGACAGATACGCAGTATTTT. It translates to CSVGGSGTRLTDTQYF.

This rearrangement joins TRBV10-3 to TRBJ1-5; possibly TRBD1 for D (6 bases). The CDR3 has 16 residues. Germline assignment: CDR1 ENHRY and CDR2 SYGVKD. V was pared by 2 bases and J by 2 bases, with 13 bases between. The CDR3: CAISESWGAGNQPQHF. The CDR3 coding sequence is TGTGCCATCAGTGAGAGCTGGGGGGCTGGCAATCAGCCCCAGCATTTT.

This clonotype showed up just a few times. The chain links TRBV19 to TRBJ2-7; 7 bases line up with TRBD2. The trim removed 0 bases at V and 2 bases at J, leaving 4 bases unmatched. The length of the CDR3 is 15 residues. Germline V gene lookup returns CDR1 LNHDA and CDR2 SQIVND (reference sequence). For the CDR3, the DNA is TGTGCCAGTAGTATAGACCCTAGCGGCACCTACGAGCAGTACTTC. This translates into CASSIDPSGTYEQYF.

The gene calls are TRBV10-3 and TRBJ2-7, with 10 bases identical to TRBD1. CDR3 length equals 18 residues. Unmatched junction bases numbered 20, after V lost 5 bases and J lost 7 bases. Per the germline V gene, CDR1 is ENHRY and CDR2 is SYGVKD. The DNA for the CDR3 is TGTGCCATCAGTTTAAGGCCGCCGGGACAGGGGACCACCGGGGAGCAGTACTTC. It encodes CAISLRPPGQGTTGEQYF.

V gene TRBV19 combines with J gene TRBJ1-1; 7 nucleotides line up with TRBD1. CDR3 size: 17 residues. V lost 5 bases, J lost 0 bases, and 12 bases stayed unmatched. The germline V gene has CDR1 LNHDA and CDR2 SQIVND (reference sequence). The CDR3 is CASSPAGTVEMNTEAFF. The CDR3 DNA is TGTGCCAGTAGTCCCGCGGGGACAGTCGAGATGAACACTGAAGCTTTCTTT.

The J gene is TRBJ2-3, the V gene TRBV20-1; D not resolved. The CDR3 sequence is 15 residues long. The germline V gene has CDR1 DFQATT and CDR2 SNEGSKA (reference sequence). The V end was cut by 0 bases, the J end by 2 bases, with 12 bases between. The CDR3 nucleotides are TGCAGTGCTAGAGATCCACCGCGATACACAGATACGCAGTATTTT. It yields the protein CSARDPPRYTDTQYF.

V and J are TRBV5-4 and TRBJ1-2; the D gene is possibly TRBD1 (6 bases). This CDR3 has 14 residues. Trimming took 1 base from V and 7 from J, leaving 14 bases between them. Germline V gene lookup returns CDR1 SGHNT and CDR2 YYREEE (reference sequence). The CDR3 DNA reads as TGTGCCAGCAGCTTGTCAGGGGAGCCCGGTGGCTACACCTTC. It is translated as CASSLSGEPGGYTF.